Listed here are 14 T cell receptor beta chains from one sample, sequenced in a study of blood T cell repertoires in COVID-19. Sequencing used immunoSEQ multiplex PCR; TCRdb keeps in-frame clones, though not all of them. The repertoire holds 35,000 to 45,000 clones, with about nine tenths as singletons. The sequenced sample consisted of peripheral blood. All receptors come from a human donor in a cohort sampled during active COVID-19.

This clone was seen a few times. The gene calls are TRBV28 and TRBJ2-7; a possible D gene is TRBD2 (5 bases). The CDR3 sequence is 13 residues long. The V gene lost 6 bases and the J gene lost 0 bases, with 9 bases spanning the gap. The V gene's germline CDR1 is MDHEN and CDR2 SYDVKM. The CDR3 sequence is CASRLTNSYEQYF. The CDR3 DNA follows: TGTGCCAGCAGGTTGACTAACTCCTACGAGCAGTACTTC.

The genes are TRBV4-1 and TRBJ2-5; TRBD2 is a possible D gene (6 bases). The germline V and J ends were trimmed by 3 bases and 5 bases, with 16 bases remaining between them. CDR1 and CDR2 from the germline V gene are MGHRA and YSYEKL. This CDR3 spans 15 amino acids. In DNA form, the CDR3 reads TGCGCCAGCAGCCAGGCGGGGCAGGGTTTGGAGACCCAGTACTTC. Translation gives CASSQAGQGLETQYF.

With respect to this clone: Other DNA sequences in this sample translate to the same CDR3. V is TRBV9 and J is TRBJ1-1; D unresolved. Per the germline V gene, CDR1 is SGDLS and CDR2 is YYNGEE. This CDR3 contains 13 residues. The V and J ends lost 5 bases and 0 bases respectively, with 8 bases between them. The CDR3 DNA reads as TGTGCCAGCAGTGAAAGAGTGAACACTGAAGCTTTCTTT. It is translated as CASSERVNTEAFF.

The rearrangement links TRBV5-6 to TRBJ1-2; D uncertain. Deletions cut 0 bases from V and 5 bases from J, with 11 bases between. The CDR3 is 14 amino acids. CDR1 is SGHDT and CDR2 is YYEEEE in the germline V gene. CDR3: CASSLESRDYGYTF. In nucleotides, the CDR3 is TGTGCCAGCAGCTTGGAATCCCGGGATTATGGCTACACCTTC.

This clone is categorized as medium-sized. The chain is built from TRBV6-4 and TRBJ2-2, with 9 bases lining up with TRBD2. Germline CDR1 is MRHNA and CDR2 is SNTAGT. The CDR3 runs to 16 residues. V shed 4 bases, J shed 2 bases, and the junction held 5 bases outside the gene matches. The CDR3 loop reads CASSVSGRTNTGELFF. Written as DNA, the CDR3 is TGTGCCAGCAGTGTAAGCGGGAGGACCAACACCGGGGAGCTGTTTTTT.

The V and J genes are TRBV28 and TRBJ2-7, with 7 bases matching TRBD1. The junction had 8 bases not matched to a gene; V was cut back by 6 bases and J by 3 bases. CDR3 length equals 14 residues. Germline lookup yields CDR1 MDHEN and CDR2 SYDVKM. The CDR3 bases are TGTGCCAGCAGCCCGCCGGGACAGAACTACGAGCAGTACTTC. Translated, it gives CASSPPGQNYEQYF.

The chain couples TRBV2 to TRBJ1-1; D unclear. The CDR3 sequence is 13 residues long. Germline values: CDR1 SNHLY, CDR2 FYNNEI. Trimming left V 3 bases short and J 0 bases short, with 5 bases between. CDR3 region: CASSDLMNTEAFF. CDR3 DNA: TGTGCCAGCAGTGATTTAATGAACACTGAAGCTTTCTTT.

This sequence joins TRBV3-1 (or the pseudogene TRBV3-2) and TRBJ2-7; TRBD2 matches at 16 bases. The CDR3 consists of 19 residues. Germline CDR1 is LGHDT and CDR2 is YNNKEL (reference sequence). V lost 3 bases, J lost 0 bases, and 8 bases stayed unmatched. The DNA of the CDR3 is TGTGCCAGCAGCCACAGGGGACTAGCGGGAGGGGGGCACTCCTACGAGCAGTACTTC. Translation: CASSHRGLAGGGHSYEQYF.

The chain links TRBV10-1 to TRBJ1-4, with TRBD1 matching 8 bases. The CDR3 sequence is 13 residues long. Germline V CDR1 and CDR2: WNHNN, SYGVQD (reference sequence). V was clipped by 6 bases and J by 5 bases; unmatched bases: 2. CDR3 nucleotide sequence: TGCGCCAGCAGAGGACAGGGAAATGAAAAACTGTTTTTT. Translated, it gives CASRGQGNEKLFF.

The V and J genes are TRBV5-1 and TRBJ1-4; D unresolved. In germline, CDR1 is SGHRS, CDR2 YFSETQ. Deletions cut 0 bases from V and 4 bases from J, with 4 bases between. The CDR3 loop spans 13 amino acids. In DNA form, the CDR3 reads TGCGCCAGCAGCTTGGCTGTTAATGAAAAACTGTTTTTT. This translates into CASSLAVNEKLFF.

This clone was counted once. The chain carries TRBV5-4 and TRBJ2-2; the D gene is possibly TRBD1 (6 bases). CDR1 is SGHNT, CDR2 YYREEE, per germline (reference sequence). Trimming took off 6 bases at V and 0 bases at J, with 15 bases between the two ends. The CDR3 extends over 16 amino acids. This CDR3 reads CASTHEAGANTGELFF. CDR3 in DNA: TGTGCCAGCACCCATGAGGCAGGGGCGAACACCGGGGAGCTGTTTTTT. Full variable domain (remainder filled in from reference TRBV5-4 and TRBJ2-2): ETGVTQSPTHLIKTRGQQVTLRCSSQSGHNTVSWYQQALGQGPQFIFQYYREEENGRGNFPPRFSGLQFPNYSSELNVNALELDDSALYLCASTHEAGANTGELFFGEGSRLTVL.

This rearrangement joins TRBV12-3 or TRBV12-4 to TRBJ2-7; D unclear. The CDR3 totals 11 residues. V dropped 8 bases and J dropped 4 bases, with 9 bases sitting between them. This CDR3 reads CASALNYEQYF. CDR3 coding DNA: TGTGCCAGCGCACTTAATTACGAGCAGTACTTC.

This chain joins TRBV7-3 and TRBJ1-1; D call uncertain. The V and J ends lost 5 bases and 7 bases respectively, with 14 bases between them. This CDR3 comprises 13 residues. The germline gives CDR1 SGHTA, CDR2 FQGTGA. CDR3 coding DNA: TGTGCCAGCAGCAACATAATCCGGGGTGAAGCTTTCTTT. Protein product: CASSNIIRGEAFF.

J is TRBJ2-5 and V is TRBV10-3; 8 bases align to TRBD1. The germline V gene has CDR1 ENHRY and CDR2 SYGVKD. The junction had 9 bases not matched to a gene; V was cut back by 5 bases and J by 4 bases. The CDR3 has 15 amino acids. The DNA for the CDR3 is TGTGCCATCAGTAAAGTGGGACAGGCAGCAGAGACCCAGTACTTC. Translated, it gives CAISKVGQAAETQYF.